The 9 T cell receptor beta chains below all came from one sample that was sequenced in a study of cytomegalovirus exposure and HLA in healthy donors. The PCR contained 60 Vbeta and 13 Jbeta primers. The repertoire was sequenced with immunoSEQ multiplex PCR; TCRdb's copy has only in-frame clones and lacks some. The sample consists of roughly 180,000 clones, 77% of them appearing once. The sequenced material came from PBMCs. The receptors here all came from a woman aged 60-75 years in good health and CMV-seropositive.

The CDR3 is CASSLRPGKGGNQPQHF. The CDR3 nucleotides are TGTGCCAGCAGTTTACGTCCAGGGAAGGGTGGCAATCAGCCCCAGCATTTT. The chain combines TRBV28 with TRBJ1-5, with D tentatively TRBD1 (5 bases). The V and J ends lost 2 bases and 2 bases respectively, with 16 bases between them. The CDR3 spans 17 residues. CDR1 and CDR2 (germline): MDHEN, SYDVKM.

The chain is built from TRBV19 and TRBJ1-5, with D tentatively TRBD1 (5 bases). Per the germline V gene, CDR1 is LNHDA and CDR2 is SQIVND (reference sequence). This CDR3 region has 14 residues. Trimming removed 2 bases at V and 3 bases at J, with 8 bases between. CDR3 nucleotides: TGTGCCAGTAGTATAACAGGTTCCAATCAGCCCCAGCATTTT. It specifies CASSITGSNQPQHF.

Notes on this clone: The same CDR3 also results from other DNA sequences found in this sample. The V call is TRBV28, the J call TRBJ1-5, with TRBD1 as a possible D gene (5 bases). V lost 2 bases and J 7 bases, leaving 15 bases between the germline ends. Per the germline V gene, CDR1 is MDHEN and CDR2 is SYDVKM. There are 15 residues in the CDR3. The CDR3 nucleotides read TGTGCCAGCAGTTTAAGGGGTGCCGGGGGACAGCCCCAGCATTTT. Its translation: CASSLRGAGGQPQHF.

This rearrangement joins TRBV29-1 to TRBJ1-5; D may be TRBD1 (6 bases). The V gene's germline CDR1 is SQVTM and CDR2 ANQGSEA. Trimming removed 6 bases at V and 0 bases at J, with 15 bases between. CDR3 size: 15 residues. CDR3: CSVGEGGNSNQPQHF. CDR3 in DNA: TGCAGCGTCGGCGAGGGGGGGAATAGCAATCAGCCCCAGCATTTT.

A few counts support this clone. V and J are TRBV7-6 and TRBJ2-1; TRBD2 matches at 7 bases. Germline V gene data show CDR1 as SGHVS and CDR2 as FNYEAQ. J gave up 5 bases and V 5 bases, and 6 bases lay outside the gene matches. This CDR3 is 14 amino acids long. The CDR3 protein is CASSRDYPNNEQFF. The DNA of the CDR3 is TGTGCCAGCAGCCGGGACTACCCAAACAATGAGCAGTTCTTC.

This clone has a single count. This chain uses TRBV27 with TRBJ2-3, with a weak D call TRBD1 (5 bases). The CDR3 contains 17 residues. Trimming took 2 bases from V and 0 from J, leaving 15 bases between them. Germline CDR1 MNHEY, CDR2 SMNVEV (reference sequence). The CDR3 DNA reads TGTGCCAGCAGTTTAAGATCCAGGGTCAGGAGCACAGATACGCAGTATTTT. It codes for CASSLRSRVRSTDTQYF.

The CDR3 nucleotides read TGTGCCAGCAGCGTCCTAGGGACAGGGGCTAACTCCTACGAGCAGTACTTC. The encoded protein is CASSVLGTGANSYEQYF. The chain carries TRBV7-9 and TRBJ2-7; TRBD1 matches at 10 bases. This CDR3 is 17 amino acids long. Germline lookup yields CDR1 SEHNR and CDR2 FQNEAQ (reference sequence). Unmatched junction bases numbered 10, after V lost 5 bases and J lost 0 bases. The full variable domain, with the rest looked up from reference TRBV7-9 and TRBJ2-7, is DTGVSQNPRHKITKRGQNVTFRCDPISEHNRLYWYRQTLGQGPEFLTYFQNEAQLEKSRLLSDRFSAERPKGSFSTLEIQRTEQGDSAMYLCASSVLGTGANSYEQYFGPGTRLTVT.

This chain's CDR3 is CARIDSGRLRGNEQFF. The DNA for the CDR3 is TGCGCCAGAATTGATAGCGGGAGGTTGCGGGGCAATGAGCAGTTCTTC. The V and J genes are TRBV10-2 and TRBJ2-1; TRBD2 matches 10 bases. Germline V lookup: CDR1 WSHSY, CDR2 SAAADI. V was pared by 9 bases and J by 6 bases, with 14 bases of the junction left unmatched. This CDR3 contains 16 residues.

The count of this clone is one. The CDR3 region is CASRPPGNRNTEAFF. DNA of the CDR3: TGTGCCAGCAGACCCCCGGGAAACAGGAACACTGAAGCTTTCTTT. The gene calls are TRBV28 and TRBJ1-1, with D uncertain. The germline V gene encodes CDR1 MDHEN and CDR2 SYDVKM. CDR3 length: 15 residues. V dropped 6 bases and J dropped 1 base, with 15 bases sitting between them.